This T cell receptor beta chain was retrieved from a study of regulatory and conventional T cells in RAG deficiency. The study's findings and limits: Control T-cell subsets had markedly higher Shannon entropy and lower Simpson indices than RAG-deficient patients.

The CDR3 is 17 residues long. Germline V gene lookup returns CDR1 SGDLS and CDR2 YYNGEE. V lost 0 bases to trimming and J lost 0 bases, with 13 bases between them. Here immunoSEQ multiplex PCR was the method, and the copy in TCRdb shows in-frame clones only, minus some. The sample lists approximately 30,000 clones; about 96% were seen once. As to this clone: Antigen specificity is unknown.

The sorted conventional CD4+ T cells were CD25-low and CD127-high, with genomic DNA sequenced. Another study also made use of these data, one on regulatory T cells. That study reports: Amplification used 52 TRBV primers and 13 TRBJ primers.

This chain uses TRBV9 with TRBJ1-3, with D tentatively TRBD1 (5 bases). This TCR was sampled from a human donor in good health. What was sequenced was CD25- CD4+ T cells sorted from blood. Here the CDR3 reads CASSVEGLGLSGNTIYF. CDR3 DNA: TGTGCCAGCAGCGTAGAGGGGCTGGGGCTCTCTGGAAACACCATATATTTT.